This TCR beta chain was observed in a study of cytomegalovirus exposure and HLA in healthy donors. Study information: In an early release, HLA-typed donors contributed 80 million to 95 million unique TCR sequences.

Primers: 60 Vbeta forward and 13 Jbeta reverse. Clones were read by immunoSEQ multiplex PCR, and TCRdb kept only the in-frame ones, dropping some. The table shows over 100,000 clones, with almost 80% occurring only once. Trimming took 2 bases from V and 0 from J, leaving 11 bases between them. The germline V gene has CDR1 SGHRS and CDR2 YFSETQ. CDR3 size: 15 residues. This clonotype originated in a man in his sixties in good health and CMV-seropositive. Input material: PBMCs. The chain couples TRBV5-1 to TRBJ1-2; D is uncertain. The CDR3 DNA reads TGCGCCAGCAGCTTTAACAGCTTTTCTAACTATGGCTACACCTTC. Amino acid sequence: CASSFNSFSNYGYTF.